These T cell receptor beta chains were read from a single sample in a study of T cells in Graves' hyperthyroidism and ophthalmopathy. Each CDR3 protein is one row after TCRdb ran MiXCR on the multiplex PCR reads. The sample yields 540,000 or so distinct CDR3 sequences, roughly 46% seen once. What was sequenced was peripheral blood or thyroid tissue (not recorded which). The receptor set was obtained from an adult woman with Graves' disease, either hyperthyroidism or ophthalmopathy (not recorded which). Each CDR3 is given with its conserved first and last residue. Fields, in order: J gene, D gene, V gene, clone size, CDR3 protein, CDR3 DNA. A D gene is named only where the DNA matches it firmly. Only some rows state a clone size, as once, few, many or a class for expanded clones.

>TRBJ2-7|NA|TRBV2|NA
CASSEGQGPTYEQYF
TGTGCCAGCAGTGAAGGTCAGGGACCAACCTACGAGCAGTACTTC
>TRBJ1-1|NA|TRBV29-1|NA
CSVERGSTEAFF
TGCAGCGTTGAACGGGGATCCACTGAAGCTTTCTTT
>TRBJ1-6|NA|TRBV4-1|many
CASSQEGLGSPLHF
TGCGCCAGCAGCCAAGAGGGCTTAGGGTCACCCCTCCACTTT
>TRBJ1-2|NA|TRBV29-1|NA
CSLPRDYTF
TGCAGCCTCCCCCGTGACTACACCTTC
>TRBJ2-1|NA|TRBV7-8|NA
CASSFLGLHNEQFF
TGTGCCAGCAGCTTTCTGGGCCTTCACAATGAGCAGTTCTTC
>TRBJ1-5|NA|TRBV18|NA
CPSSARRGNQPQHF
TGTCCCAGCTCAGCCCGAAGGGGCAATCAGCCCCAGCATTTT
>TRBJ1-1|NA|TRBV20-1|many
CSARDSVGAESTEAFF
TGCAGTGCTAGAGACTCGGTAGGGGCCGAGAGCACTGAAGCTTTCTTT
>TRBJ1-1|NA|TRBV12-3/TRBV12-4|NA
CASSLGDWNTEAFF
TGTGCCAGCAGTTTAGGGGATTGGAACACCGAAGCTTTCTTT
>TRBJ2-7|TRBD1|TRBV29-1|many
CSVARPGGSYEQYF
TGCAGCGTTGCGAGGCCAGGGGGCTCGTACGAGCAGTACTTC
>TRBJ1-2|TRBD1|TRBV20-1|many
CSARGAGGKSYYGYTF
TGCAGTGCTAGAGGGGCAGGGGGGAAATCCTACTATGGCTACACCTTC
>TRBJ2-5|NA|TRBV7-2|NA
CASSLALKNSETQYF
TGTGCCAGCAGCTTAGCGCTAAAAAACTCAGAGACCCAGTACTTC
>TRBJ2-5|NA|TRBV7-8|NA
CASSPKGGEETQYF
TGTGCCAGCAGCCCCAAGGGAGGAGAAGAGACCCAGTACTTC
>TRBJ1-1|NA|TRBV19|few
CASSSKGNEAFF
TGTGCCAGTAGCTCTAAGGGGAATGAAGCTTTCTTT
>TRBJ2-6|TRBD2|TRBV27|NA
CASSLSGGKIFGANVLTF
TGTGCCAGCAGTTTATCGGGGGGGAAGATCTTTGGGGCCAACGTCCTGACTTTC
>TRBJ1-5|NA|TRBV15|few
CATSARLEPQHF
TGTGCCACCAGCGCCCGCCTCGAGCCCCAGCATTTT
>TRBJ2-2|TRBD2|TRBV13|many
CASSLGLAANTGELFF
TGTGCCAGCAGCTTAGGTCTAGCGGCGAACACCGGGGAGCTGTTTTTT
>TRBJ1-5|NA|TRBV19|few
CASTDGLNQPQHF
TGTGCCAGTACGGACGGATTAAATCAGCCCCAGCATTTT
>TRBJ1-3|NA|TRBV7-2|NA
CAGSPQGVAGNTIYF
TGTGCCGGCAGCCCACAGGGAGTCGCTGGAAACACCATATATTTT
>TRBJ1-1|TRBD1|TRBV7-9|NA
CASSSLGTGVLNTEAFF
TGTGCCAGCAGCTCGTTAGGAACAGGGGTATTGAACACTGAAGCTTTCTTT
>TRBJ1-4|NA|TRBV7-9|few
CASSPDRNEKLFF
TGTGCCAGCAGTCCTGACAGGAATGAAAAACTGTTTTTT
>TRBJ1-2|TRBD1|TRBV13|once
CASSSRGQGANYGYTF
TGTGCCAGCAGCTCAAGGGGACAGGGCGCTAACTATGGCTACACCTTC
>TRBJ1-1|NA|TRBV7-9|many
CASSLKEEEAFF
TGTGCCAGCAGCTTGAAGGAGGAAGAAGCTTTCTTT
>TRBJ1-4|TRBD1|TRBV29-1|NA
CSVADRGTNEKLFF
TGCAGCGTGGCCGACAGGGGAACTAATGAAAAACTGTTTTTT
>TRBJ2-7|TRBD2|TRBV19|many
CASRTSGSDYEQYF
TGTGCCAGTCGGACTAGCGGGAGCGATTACGAGCAGTACTTC
>TRBJ1-6|NA|TRBV7-9|NA
CASSLPSNRGYNSPLHF
TGTGCCAGCAGCTTGCCTTCGAATCGGGGTTATAATTCACCCCTCCACTTT
>TRBJ2-3|TRBD1|TRBV9|few
CASSPDRAEDTQYF
TGTGCCAGCAGCCCCGACAGGGCCGAAGATACGCAGTATTTT
>TRBJ2-7|TRBD2|TRBV5-1|many
CASSLTSGGYEQYF
TGCGCCAGCAGCTTGACTAGCGGGGGATACGAGCAGTACTTC